These 4 T cell receptor beta chains came from one sample sequenced in a study of blood T cell repertoires in COVID-19. Sequencing was performed with immunoSEQ multiplex PCR; in TCRdb, only in-frame clones are kept and a portion is missing. The sample holds some 330,000 clones, 88% seen once. Sequencing was performed on PBMCs or T cells enriched from blood (not recorded which). The receptors were gathered from a man between 25 and 39 years old who had recovered from COVID-19.

V usage is TRBV5-1 and J usage is TRBJ2-6; 7 positions agree with TRBD1. The length of the CDR3 is 17 residues. In germline, CDR1 is SGHRS, CDR2 YFSETQ. V lost 3 bases and J lost 0; bases outside the gene matches: 6. The CDR3 region is CASSWTGQTSGANVLTF. The CDR3 DNA reads TGCGCCAGCAGCTGGACGGGACAGACCTCTGGGGCCAACGTCCTGACTTTC. Supplemented by reference TRBV5-1 and TRBJ2-6, the full variable domain reads KAGVTQTPRYLIKTRGQQVTLSCSPISGHRSVSWYQQTPGQGLQFLFEYFSETQRNKGNFPGRFSGRQFSNSRSEMNVSTLELGDSALYLCASSWTGQTSGANVLTFGAGSRLTVL.

The V gene is TRBV12-3 or TRBV12-4, the J gene TRBJ2-7; maybe TRBD1 (5 bases). With 5 bases removed from V and 3 bases from J, the gap between germline ends came to 11 bases. This CDR3 has 13 amino acids. The CDR3, as DNA: TGTGCCAGCAGTCTAGGACAAGACTACGAGCAGTACTTC. Encoded protein: CASSLGQDYEQYF.

J is TRBJ1-1 and V is TRBV4-2; a possible D gene is TRBD1 (6 bases). The length of the CDR3 is 11 residues. CDR1 and CDR2 from the germline V gene are LGHNA and YNFKEQ. Trimming shortened V by 5 bases and J by 11 bases, and 12 bases separated the two germline ends. The CDR3 loop is CASSEQGWAFF. The DNA of the CDR3 is TGTGCCAGCAGCGAACAGGGATGGGCTTTCTTT.

This chain connects TRBV7-9 to TRBJ1-6; 9 positions match TRBD1. CDR1 is SEHNR and CDR2 is FQNEAQ in the germline V gene (reference sequence). The length of the CDR3 is 14 residues. J gave up 8 bases and V 4 bases, and 3 bases lay outside the gene matches. The CDR3 reads CASSSTGGDSPLHF. The CDR3, as DNA: TGTGCCAGCAGCTCGACAGGGGGGGATTCACCCCTCCACTTT.